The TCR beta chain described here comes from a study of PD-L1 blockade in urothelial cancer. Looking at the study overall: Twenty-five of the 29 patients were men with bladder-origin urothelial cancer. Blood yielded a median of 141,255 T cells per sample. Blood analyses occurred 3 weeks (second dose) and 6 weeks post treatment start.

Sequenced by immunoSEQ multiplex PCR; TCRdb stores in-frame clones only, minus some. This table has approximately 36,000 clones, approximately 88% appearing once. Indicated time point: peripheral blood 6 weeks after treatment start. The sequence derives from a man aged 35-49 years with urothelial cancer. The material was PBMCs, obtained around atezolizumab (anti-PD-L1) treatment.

CDR3 region: CASSLTGLSSYEQYF. The CDR3 DNA is TGTGCCAGCAGTTTGACAGGGTTAAGCTCCTACGAGCAGTACTTC. The chain has TRBV2 and TRBJ2-7; TRBD1 matches 7 bases. This CDR3 is built from 15 residues. Trimming at V came to 5 bases and at J to 0 bases, leaving 7 bases not matched to a gene. Germline loops: CDR1 SNHLY, CDR2 FYNNEI.